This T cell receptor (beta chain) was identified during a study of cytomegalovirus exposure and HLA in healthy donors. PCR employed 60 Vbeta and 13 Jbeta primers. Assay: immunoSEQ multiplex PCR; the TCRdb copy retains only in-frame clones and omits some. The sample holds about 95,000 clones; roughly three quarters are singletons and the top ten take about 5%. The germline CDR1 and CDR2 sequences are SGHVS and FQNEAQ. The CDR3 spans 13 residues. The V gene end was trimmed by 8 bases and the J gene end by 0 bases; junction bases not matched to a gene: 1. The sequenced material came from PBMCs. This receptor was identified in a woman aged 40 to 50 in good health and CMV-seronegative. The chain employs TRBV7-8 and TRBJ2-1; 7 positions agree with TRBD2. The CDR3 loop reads CASSGGSYNEQFF. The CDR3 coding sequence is TGTGCCAGCTCGGGGGGCTCCTACAATGAGCAGTTCTTC. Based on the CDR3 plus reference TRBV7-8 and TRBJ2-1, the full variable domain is GAGVSQSPRYKVAKRGQDVALRCDPISGHVSLFWYQQALGQGPEFLTYFQNEAQLDKSGLPSDRFFAERPEGSVSTLKIQRTQQEDSAVYLCASSGGSYNEQFFGPGTRLTVL.